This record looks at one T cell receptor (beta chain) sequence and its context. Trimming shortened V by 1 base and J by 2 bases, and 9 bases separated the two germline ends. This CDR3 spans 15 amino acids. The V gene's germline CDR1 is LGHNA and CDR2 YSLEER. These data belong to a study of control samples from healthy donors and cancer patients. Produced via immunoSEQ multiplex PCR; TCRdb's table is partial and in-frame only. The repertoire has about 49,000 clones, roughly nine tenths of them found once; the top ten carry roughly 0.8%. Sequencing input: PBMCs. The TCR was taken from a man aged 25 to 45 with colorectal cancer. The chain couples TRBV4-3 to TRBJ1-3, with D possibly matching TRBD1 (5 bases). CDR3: CASSQVWGAGNTIYF. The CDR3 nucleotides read TGCGCCAGCAGCCAAGTTTGGGGGGCTGGAAACACCATATATTTT.